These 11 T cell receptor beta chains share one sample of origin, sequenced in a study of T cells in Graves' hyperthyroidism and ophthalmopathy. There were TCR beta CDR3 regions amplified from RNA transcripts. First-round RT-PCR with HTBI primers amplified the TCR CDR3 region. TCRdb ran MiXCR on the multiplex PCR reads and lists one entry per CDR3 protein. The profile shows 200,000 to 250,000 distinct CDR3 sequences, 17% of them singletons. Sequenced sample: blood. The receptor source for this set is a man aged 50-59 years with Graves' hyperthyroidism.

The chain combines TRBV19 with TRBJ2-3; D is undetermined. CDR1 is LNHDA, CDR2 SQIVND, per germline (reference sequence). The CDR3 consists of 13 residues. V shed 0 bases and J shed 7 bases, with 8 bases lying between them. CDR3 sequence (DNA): TGTGCCAGTAGTATAGAACGGCGGAATACGCAGTATTTT. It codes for CASSIERRNTQYF.

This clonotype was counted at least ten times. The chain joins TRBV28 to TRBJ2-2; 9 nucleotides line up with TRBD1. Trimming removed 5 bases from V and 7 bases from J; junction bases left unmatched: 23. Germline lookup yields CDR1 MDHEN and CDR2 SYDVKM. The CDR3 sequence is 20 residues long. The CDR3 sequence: CASSPQFPTETGGMVGELFF. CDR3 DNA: TGTGCCAGCAGTCCTCAGTTTCCTACAGAAACAGGGGGCATGGTCGGGGAGCTGTTTTTT.

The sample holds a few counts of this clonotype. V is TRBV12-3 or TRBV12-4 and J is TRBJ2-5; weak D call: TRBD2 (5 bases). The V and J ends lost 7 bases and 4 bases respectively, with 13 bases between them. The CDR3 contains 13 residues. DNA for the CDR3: TGTGCCAGCACCATATCGGCGGGAGAGACCCAGTACTTC. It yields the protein CASTISAGETQYF.

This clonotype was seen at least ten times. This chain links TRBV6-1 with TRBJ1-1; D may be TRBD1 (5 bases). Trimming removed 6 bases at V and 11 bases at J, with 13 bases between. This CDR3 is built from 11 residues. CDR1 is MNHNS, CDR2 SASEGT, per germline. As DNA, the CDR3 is TGTGCCAGCAGCGAGGGATGGGGGGCTTTCTTT. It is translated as CASSEGWGAFF.

DNA of the CDR3: TGTGCCAGCAGTACCCATAGGGACACCGGGGAGCTGTTTTTT. It translates to CASSTHRDTGELFF. This chain uses TRBV2 with TRBJ2-2; no clear D gene. Trimming shortened V by 5 bases and J by 3 bases, and 10 bases separated the two germline ends. CDR3 length: 14 amino acids. Germline V gene data show CDR1 as SNHLY and CDR2 as FYNNEI.

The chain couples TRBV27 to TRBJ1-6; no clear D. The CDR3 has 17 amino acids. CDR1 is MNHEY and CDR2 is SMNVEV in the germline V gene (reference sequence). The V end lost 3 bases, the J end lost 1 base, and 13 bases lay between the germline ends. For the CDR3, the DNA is TGTGCCAGCAGTTTGGAGTGGGGAGGTTCCTATAATTCACCCCTCCACTTT. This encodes CASSLEWGGSYNSPLHF.

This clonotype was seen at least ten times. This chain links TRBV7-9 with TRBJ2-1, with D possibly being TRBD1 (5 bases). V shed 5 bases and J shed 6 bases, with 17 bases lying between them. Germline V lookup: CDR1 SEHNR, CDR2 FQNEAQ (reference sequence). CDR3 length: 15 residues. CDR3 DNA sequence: TGTGCCAGCAGCCCTTCTCGTGGGGCGCGCAATGAGCAGTTCTTC. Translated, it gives CASSPSRGARNEQFF.

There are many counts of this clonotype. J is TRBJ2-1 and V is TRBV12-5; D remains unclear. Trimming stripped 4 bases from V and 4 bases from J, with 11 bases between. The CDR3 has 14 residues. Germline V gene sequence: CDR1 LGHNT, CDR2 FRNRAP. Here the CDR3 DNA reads TGTGCTAGTGGTTACCCGACCCGGTACAATGAGCAGTTCTTC. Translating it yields CASGYPTRYNEQFF.

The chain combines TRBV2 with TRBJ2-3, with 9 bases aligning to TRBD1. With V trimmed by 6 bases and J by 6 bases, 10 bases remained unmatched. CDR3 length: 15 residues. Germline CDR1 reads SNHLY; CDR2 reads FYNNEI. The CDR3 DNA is TGTGCCAGCAGCCCCCACAGGGGGCGAAGGGATACGCAGTATTTT. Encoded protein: CASSPHRGRRDTQYF.

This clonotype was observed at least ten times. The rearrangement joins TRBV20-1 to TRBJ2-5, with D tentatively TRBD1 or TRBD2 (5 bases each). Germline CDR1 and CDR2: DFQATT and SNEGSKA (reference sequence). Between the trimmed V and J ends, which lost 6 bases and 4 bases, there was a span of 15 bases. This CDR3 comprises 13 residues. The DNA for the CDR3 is TGCAGTGCCCCCCCGCCCGGGACAGAGACCCAGTACTTC. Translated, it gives CSAPPPGTETQYF.

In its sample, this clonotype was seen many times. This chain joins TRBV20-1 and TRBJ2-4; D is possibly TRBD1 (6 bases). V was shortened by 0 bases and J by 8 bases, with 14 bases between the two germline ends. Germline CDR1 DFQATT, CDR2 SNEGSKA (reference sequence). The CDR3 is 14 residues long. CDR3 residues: CSARETGSGDIQYF. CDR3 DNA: TGCAGTGCTAGAGAGACAGGCAGTGGAGACATTCAGTACTTC.